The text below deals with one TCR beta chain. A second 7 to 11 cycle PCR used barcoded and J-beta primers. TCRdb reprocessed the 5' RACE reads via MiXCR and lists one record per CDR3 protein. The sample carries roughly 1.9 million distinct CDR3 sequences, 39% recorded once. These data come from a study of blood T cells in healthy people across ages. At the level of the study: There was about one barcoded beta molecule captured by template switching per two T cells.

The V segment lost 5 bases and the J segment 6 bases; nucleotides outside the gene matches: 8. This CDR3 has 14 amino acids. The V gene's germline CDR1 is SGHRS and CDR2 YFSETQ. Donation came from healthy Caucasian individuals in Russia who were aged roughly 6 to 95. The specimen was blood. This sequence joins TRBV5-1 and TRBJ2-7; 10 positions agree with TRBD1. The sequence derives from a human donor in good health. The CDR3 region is CASRDPGQGPEQYF. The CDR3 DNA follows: TGCGCCAGCAGGGACCCGGGACAGGGGCCCGAGCAGTACTTC.